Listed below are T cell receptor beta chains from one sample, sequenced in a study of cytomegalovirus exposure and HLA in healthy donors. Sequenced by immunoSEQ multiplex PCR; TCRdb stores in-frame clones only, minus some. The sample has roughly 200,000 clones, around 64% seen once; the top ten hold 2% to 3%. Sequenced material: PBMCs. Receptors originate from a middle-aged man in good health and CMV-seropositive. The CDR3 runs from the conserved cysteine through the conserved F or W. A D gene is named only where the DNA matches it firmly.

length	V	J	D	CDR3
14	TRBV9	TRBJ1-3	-	CASSEQGTGNTIYF
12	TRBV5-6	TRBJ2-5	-	CASSWTGETQYF
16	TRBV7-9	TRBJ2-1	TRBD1	CASSLEGTGARNEQFF
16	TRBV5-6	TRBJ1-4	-	CASSLAGVEATEKLFF
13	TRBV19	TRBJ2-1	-	CARHLQGTDEQFF
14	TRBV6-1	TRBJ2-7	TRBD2	CASAGGTVADEQYF
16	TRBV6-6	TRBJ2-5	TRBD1	CASSPWTGPLQETQYF
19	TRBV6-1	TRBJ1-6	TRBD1	CASSEIWTGEEWHNSPLHF
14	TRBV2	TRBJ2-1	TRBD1	CASSDSDPRQGQFF
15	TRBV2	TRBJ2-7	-	CASSEGAGVGHEQYF
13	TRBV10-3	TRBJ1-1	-	CASSGAANTEAFF
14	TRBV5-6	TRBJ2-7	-	CASSGGTVGYEQYF
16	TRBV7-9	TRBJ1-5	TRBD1	CASRWEGRGPTQPQHF
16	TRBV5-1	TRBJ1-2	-	CASSFRGAGPHPGYTF
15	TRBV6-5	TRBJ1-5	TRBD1	CASSRQGVGDQPQHF
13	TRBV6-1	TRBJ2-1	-	CASSGERGTEQFF
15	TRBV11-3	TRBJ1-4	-	CASSLGAGANEKLFF
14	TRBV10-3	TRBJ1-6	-	CAISESGGNSPLHF
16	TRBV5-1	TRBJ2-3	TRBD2	CASSLSSGVGADTQYF
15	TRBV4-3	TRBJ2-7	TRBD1	CASSQSQDRGYEQYF
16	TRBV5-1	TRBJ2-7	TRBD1	CASSLATGILSYEQYF
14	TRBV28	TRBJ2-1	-	CASSLPSSYNEQFF
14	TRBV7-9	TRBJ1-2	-	CSSSTQGWDYGYTF
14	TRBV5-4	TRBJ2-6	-	CASSLLRSGNVLTF
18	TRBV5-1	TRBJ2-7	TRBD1	CASSLGMLARQGKHEQYF
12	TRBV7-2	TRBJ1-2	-	CASTRERDGYTF